This is a list of T cell receptor beta chains from one sample in a study of OX40 agonist ivuxolimab in advanced cancers. Profiling relied on immunoSEQ multiplex PCR, and the TCRdb table lists in-frame clones only, not all of them. The sample includes approximately 76,000 clones, 94% seen only once; the top ten take 8% to 13%. This sample comprised CD4+ or CD8+ T cells sorted from blood, obtained in a trial of the OX40 agonist ivuxolimab. The receptors shown here come from an adult with an advanced solid tumor such as melanoma, head and neck, liver or kidney cancer. Each CDR3 is given without its conserved first and last residue.

v_gene,j_gene,CDR3aa
TRBV5-1,TRBJ1-1,ASSLSADLNTEAF
TRBV7-9,TRBJ2-1,ASSLGLALDEQF
TRBV9,TRBJ2-3,ASSTGLGSTDTQY
TRBV14,TRBJ1-3,ASSQLSSFTWSSGNTIY
TRBV9,.,ASSGRDNSYEQY
TRBV19,TRBJ1-5,ASSTHTAIPSNQPQH
TRBV30,TRBJ2-7,AWSVAVWREQY
TRBV27,TRBJ2-3,ASSFRDRVPDTQY
TRBV6-5,TRBJ1-4,ASSPDSATNEKLF
TRBV19,TRBJ2-7,ASSTGQGASYEQY
TRBV7-3,TRBJ2-2,ASSPGWGTGELF
TRBV5-5,TRBJ2-7,ASSLGEPYEQY
TRBV7-9,TRBJ2-5,ASSLLRGTGAQY
TRBV4-3,TRBJ2-1,ASSPGTSTNEQF
TRBV27,TRBJ2-3,ASSSGTSPSTDTQY
TRBV9,TRBJ2-1,ASSVGWGGHEQF
TRBV19,TRBJ2-7,ASSPGPGYEQY
TRBV9,TRBJ2-7,ASSASGLGYEQY
TRBV2,TRBJ2-2,ASSEAYGELF
TRBV7-9,TRBJ2-7,ASSSPEREDNEQY
TRBV6-1,TRBJ1-5,ASRGGVYSNQPQH
TRBV7-8,TRBJ1-1,ASSLGGDTEAF
TRBV11-3,TRBJ2-2,ASSEYTGELF
TRBV5-1,TRBJ1-2,ASSLGGRDYGYT
TRBV9,TRBJ2-3,ASSVGPVASTDTQY
TRBV11-2,TRBJ2-1,ASSSQPVEPYNEQF
TRBV4-3,TRBJ2-5,ASSKHDSLQETQY
TRBV7-2,TRBJ2-7,ASSSTPGRYEQY
TRBV6-5,TRBJ2-7,ASSYPGLAVSEQY
TRBV20-1,TRBJ1-2,SRQGAHGYT
TRBV7-8,TRBJ2-7,ASSLGPVYEQY
TRBV9,TRBJ2-2,ASRIAGVSTGELF
TRBV27,TRBJ2-7,ASRDRGRYEQY
TRBV6-4,TRBJ2-5,ASSDLGPDPRTQY
TRBV29-1,TRBJ2-1,SVRGDLSSYNEQF
TRBV28,TRBJ2-7,ASSFPPRGGYEQY
TRBV28,TRBJ1-1,ASSLGRGQGNTEAF
TRBV7-3,TRBJ2-1,ASSGTSGPYNEQF
TRBV7-9,TRBJ2-1,ASSPPLAVEQF
TRBV20-1,TRBJ1-1,SAWNTEAF
TRBV27,TRBJ1-1,ASSIRHGLNTEAF
TRBV4-3,TRBJ2-7,ASSQGSRDVRGQY
TRBV9,TRBJ2-1,ASSVEGLSSYNEQF
TRBV5-5,TRBJ1-2,ASSLVPSDRENYYGYT
TRBV9,TRBJ2-1,ASSAWGLAENEQF
TRBV7-2,TRBJ2-1,ASSFPPHNEQF
TRBV10-3,TRBJ2-1,AISEFSVSSYNEQF
TRBV6-6,TRBJ2-3,ASSYWWATSTDTQY
TRBV27,TRBJ2-1,ASSWGRASYNEQF